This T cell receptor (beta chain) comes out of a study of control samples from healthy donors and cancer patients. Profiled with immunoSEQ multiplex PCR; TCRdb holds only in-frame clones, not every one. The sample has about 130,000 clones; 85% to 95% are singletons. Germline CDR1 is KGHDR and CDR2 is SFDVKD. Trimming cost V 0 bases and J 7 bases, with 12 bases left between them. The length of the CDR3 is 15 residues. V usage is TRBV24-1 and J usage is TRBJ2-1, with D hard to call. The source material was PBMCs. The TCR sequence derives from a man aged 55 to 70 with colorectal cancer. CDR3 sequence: CATSDLVGNRNEQFF. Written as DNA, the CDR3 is TGTGCCACCAGTGATTTGGTGGGGAATAGGAATGAGCAGTTCTTC.